Shown below are 14 T cell receptor beta chains from a single sample sequenced in a study of T cell responses to AZD1222 COVID-19 vaccine. Some clones are missing from TCRdb's copy, which holds only in-frame ones; the method was immunoSEQ multiplex PCR. Among more than 250,000 clones listed, 85% to 95% were seen once. This specimen consisted of peripheral blood, obtained on day 0 of AZD1222 vaccination. Receptors originate from an adult in good health.

The V call is TRBV11-2, the J call TRBJ1-1, with TRBD1 identical over 8 bases. This CDR3 has 13 amino acids. Germline V gene data show CDR1 as SGHAT and CDR2 as FQNNGV. J gave up 5 bases and V 7 bases, and 6 bases lay outside the gene matches. CDR3 DNA: TGTGCCAGCACCCAGGACAGGGAAACTGAAGCTTTCTTT. This translates into CASTQDRETEAFF.

CDR3 region: CASSYKGGQRPQHF. CDR3 nucleotides: TGTGCCAGCAGTTACAAGGGGGGCCAGCGGCCCCAGCATTTT. This chain links TRBV6-2 or TRBV6-3 with TRBJ1-5; the D gene is possibly TRBD1 (6 bases). The ends were cut back, 2 bases at V and 9 bases at J, with 14 bases in the middle. The germline V gene encodes CDR1 MNHEY and CDR2 SVGEGT. The CDR3 spans 14 residues.

The chain is built from TRBV12-3 or TRBV12-4 and TRBJ2-7, with a weak D call TRBD2 (6 bases). The CDR3 is made up of 13 amino acids. Trimming pared 6 bases from V and 0 bases from J, leaving 9 bases between. The CDR3 loop reads CASSPGGSYEQYF. DNA of the CDR3: TGTGCCAGCAGCCCCGGGGGCTCCTACGAGCAGTACTTC.

This clone was found a few times. The rearrangement links TRBV18 to TRBJ2-5, with unresolved D. The CDR3 runs to 11 residues. CDR1 is KGHSH, CDR2 LQKENI, per germline. The V and J ends lost 2 bases and 3 bases respectively, with 1 base between them. CDR3 bases: TGTGCCAGCTCACCAAAAGAGACCCAGTACTTC. It codes for CASSPKETQYF.

V and J are TRBV3-1 (or the pseudogene TRBV3-2) and TRBJ1-4; 7 nucleotides match TRBD1. The ends lost 4 bases at V and 2 bases at J; junction bases unmatched: 10. The CDR3 spans 17 residues. CDR1 and CDR2 from the germline V gene are LGHDT and YNNKEL (reference sequence). DNA of the CDR3: TGTGCCAGCAGCCTCTACGGACAGGCAGAGACTAATGAAAAACTGTTTTTT. Protein: CASSLYGQAETNEKLFF.

The chain joins TRBV4-1 to TRBJ1-1; the D gene is possibly TRBD1 (5 bases). V was trimmed by 0 bases and J by 4 bases, leaving 9 bases between them. CDR1 is MGHRA and CDR2 is YSYEKL in the germline V gene. The CDR3 covers 14 residues. CDR3 sequence (DNA): TGCGCCAGCAGCCAAGAACCCGGGGGCACTGAAGCTTTCTTT. Amino acids: CASSQEPGGTEAFF.

The chain carries TRBV10-3 and TRBJ1-2; no reliable D call. CDR1 is ENHRY, CDR2 SYGVKD, per germline. This CDR3 has 12 amino acids. V shed 6 bases and J shed 4 bases, with 9 bases lying between them. The CDR3 region is CAIRGDAYGYTF. The DNA for the CDR3 is TGTGCCATCAGGGGAGATGCCTATGGCTACACCTTC.

The V gene is TRBV27, the J gene TRBJ2-7; 7 bases match TRBD1. Germline CDR1 reads MNHEY; CDR2 reads SMNVEV (reference sequence). The CDR3 sequence is 16 residues long. V trimming: 5 bases; J trimming: 0 bases; junction bases outside the gene matches: 10. The CDR3 reads CASSNSRGILSYEQYF. CDR3 DNA: TGTGCCAGCAGTAACTCCAGGGGGATCCTCTCCTACGAGCAGTACTTC.

This chain uses TRBV12-3 or TRBV12-4 with TRBJ2-7; no definite D call. There are 12 residues in the CDR3. Trimming left V 0 bases short and J 3 bases short, with 3 bases between. The DNA of the CDR3 is TGTGCCAGCAGTTTAGCGCTCTACGAGCAGTACTTC. It specifies CASSLALYEQYF.

The chain carries TRBV9 and TRBJ1-6; perhaps TRBD1 as D (5 bases). V was pared by 0 bases and J by 9 bases, with 10 bases between. Germline V gene lookup returns CDR1 SGDLS and CDR2 YYNGEE. This CDR3 is 14 amino acids long. Here the CDR3 DNA reads TGTGCCAGCAGCGTAGCCGGGGGACCTTCACCCCTCCACTTT. This encodes CASSVAGGPSPLHF.

The chain carries TRBV18 and TRBJ1-3, with D perhaps TRBD1 (5 bases). V shed 5 bases and J shed 4 bases, with 12 bases lying between them. Germline V gene data show CDR1 as KGHSH and CDR2 as LQKENI. The CDR3 sequence is 14 residues long. The CDR3 nucleotides are TGTGCCAGCTCAACCCTCGGGGGAGGAAACACCATATATTTT. It encodes CASSTLGGGNTIYF.

The V call is TRBV9, the J call TRBJ1-6; the match to TRBD1 covers 10 bases. Losses at the gene ends were 4 bases for V and 11 bases for J; bases not matched to a gene: 12. The germline V gene encodes CDR1 SGDLS and CDR2 YYNGEE. The CDR3 is 16 residues long. The CDR3 region is CASSSTQTGGATPLHF. In DNA, the CDR3 is TGTGCCAGCAGCTCTACTCAGACAGGGGGCGCGACACCCCTCCACTTT.

This chain joins TRBV9 and TRBJ2-1, with 10 bases fitting TRBD2. Germline CDR1 reads SGDLS; CDR2 reads YYNGEE. The length of the CDR3 is 16 residues. Trimming cost V 3 bases and J 6 bases; bases outside gene matches: 9. The CDR3 sequence is CASSARQREGLNEQFF. CDR3 DNA: TGTGCCAGCAGCGCCCGACAGCGGGAGGGCCTCAATGAGCAGTTCTTC.

The J gene is TRBJ2-1, the V gene TRBV9; TRBD2 matches at 9 bases. Germline lookup yields CDR1 SGDLS and CDR2 YYNGEE. Trimming removed 0 bases from V and 4 bases from J; junction bases left unmatched: 5. The CDR3 loop spans 16 amino acids. Here the CDR3 reads CASSVGASGAYNEQFF. The CDR3 DNA is TGTGCCAGCAGCGTAGGGGCTAGCGGGGCATACAATGAGCAGTTCTTC.